The clone carrying this TCR beta chain was counted a few times. The data are from a study of blood T cells in healthy people across ages. With a J-beta primer mix and a sample-barcoded 5' primer, a second PCR ran about 7 to 12 cycles. TCRdb passed the 5' RACE reads through MiXCR, listing each CDR3 protein once. The sample contains approximately 780,000 distinct CDR3 sequences, around 24% of which appear only once. J gave up 4 bases and V 4 bases, and 7 bases lay outside the gene matches. The germline V gene encodes CDR1 MNHEY and CDR2 SMNVEV (reference sequence). The CDR3 has 15 residues. This sample also belongs to another study, concerning T cells of mothers and their children.

The TCR originated in a boy aged 5-17 years in good health. Sequenced material: blood. This chain joins TRBV27 and TRBJ2-7, with TRBD2 matching 10 bases. This chain's CDR3 is CASSSSGGARYEQYF. The CDR3 DNA reads TGTGCCAGCAGTTCCAGCGGGGGGGCAAGGTACGAGCAGTACTTC.